This TCR beta chain derives from a study of T cell responses to AZD1222 COVID-19 vaccine. Points from the study as a whole: Repertoire sampling occurred only after the peak T cell response. Only five to seven AZD1222 recipients tested seropositive at baseline.

Worth noting for this clone: The antigen remains unidentified.

The CDR3 has 15 residues. V lost 1 base and J lost 7, with 14 bases in between. Germline CDR1 and CDR2: LGHDT and YNNKEL (reference sequence). Method: immunoSEQ multiplex PCR; TCRdb's copy keeps in-frame clones and lacks some. The table records 130,000 to 150,000 clones, just over 90% of them present only once. This chain links TRBV3-1 (or the pseudogene TRBV3-2) with TRBJ1-5; D is unresolved. The sequenced sample was peripheral blood, obtained on day 0 of AZD1222 vaccination. The clonotype comes from an adult in good health. The CDR3: CASSQGSQPVQPQHF. CDR3 bases: TGTGCCAGCAGCCAAGGGTCACAGCCGGTGCAGCCCCAGCATTTT.